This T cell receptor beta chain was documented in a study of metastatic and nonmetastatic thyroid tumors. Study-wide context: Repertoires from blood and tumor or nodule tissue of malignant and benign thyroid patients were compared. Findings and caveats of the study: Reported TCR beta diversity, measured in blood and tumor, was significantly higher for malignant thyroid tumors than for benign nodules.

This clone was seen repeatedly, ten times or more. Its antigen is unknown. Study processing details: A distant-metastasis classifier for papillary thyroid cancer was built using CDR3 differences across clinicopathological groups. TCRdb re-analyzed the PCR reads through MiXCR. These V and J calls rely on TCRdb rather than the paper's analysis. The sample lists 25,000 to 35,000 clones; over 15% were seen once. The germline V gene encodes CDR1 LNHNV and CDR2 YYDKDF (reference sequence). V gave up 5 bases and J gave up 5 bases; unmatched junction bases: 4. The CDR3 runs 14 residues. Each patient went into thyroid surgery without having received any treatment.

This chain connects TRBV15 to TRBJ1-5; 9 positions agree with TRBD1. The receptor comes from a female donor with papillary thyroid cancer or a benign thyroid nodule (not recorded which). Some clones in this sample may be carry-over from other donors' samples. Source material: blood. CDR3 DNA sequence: TGTGCCACCAGCTTGACAGGGGGGGATCAGCCCCAGCATTTT. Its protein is CATSLTGGDQPQHF. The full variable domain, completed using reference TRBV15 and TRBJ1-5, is DAMVIQNPRYQVTQFGKPVTLSCSQTLNHNVMYWYQQKSSQAPKLLFHYYDKDFNNEADTPDNFQSRRPNTSFCFLDIRSPGLGDTAMYLCATSLTGGDQPQHFGDGTRLSIL.